These 21 T cell receptor beta chains originate from one sample sequenced in a study of OX40 agonist ivuxolimab in advanced cancers. The assay was immunoSEQ multiplex PCR, and TCRdb's table has in-frame clones only and misses some. This sample carries more than 45,000 clones, roughly nine tenths of them seen once, and the ten largest clones take more than 9%. This material consisted of CD4+ or CD8+ T cells sorted from blood, taken in a trial of the OX40 agonist ivuxolimab. These receptors originate from an adult with an advanced solid tumor such as melanoma, head and neck, liver or kidney cancer.

V is TRBV7-9 and J is TRBJ2-7, with no clear D. The V end lost 0 bases, the J end lost 2 bases, and 8 bases lay between the germline ends. The CDR3 runs to 14 residues. Germline CDR1 reads SEHNR; CDR2 reads FQNEAQ (reference sequence). CDR3 nucleotides: TGTGCCAGCAGCTTAGCTCTAGAACCCTACGAGCAGTACTTC. It encodes CASSLALEPYEQYF. The full variable domain, completed using reference TRBV7-9 and TRBJ2-7, is DTGVSQNPRHKITKRGQNVTFRCDPISEHNRLYWYRQTLGQGPEFLTYFQNEAQLEKSRLLSDRFSAERPKGSFSTLEIQRTEQGDSAMYLCASSLALEPYEQYFGPGTRLTVT.

The rearrangement links TRBV28 to TRBJ2-7; 8 bases are a match to TRBD2. Germline V lookup: CDR1 MDHEN, CDR2 SYDVKM. The CDR3 sequence is 14 residues long. With V trimmed by 2 bases and J by 3 bases, 3 bases remained unmatched. CDR3 bases: TGTGCCAGCAGTTTACGGGGGGGATACTACGAGCAGTACGTC. Translation gives CASSLRGGYYEQYV.

The chain combines TRBV9 with TRBJ2-5; D may be TRBD1 (7 bases). Trimming left V 4 bases short and J 2 bases short, with 15 bases between. The CDR3 is 15 amino acids. Germline CDR1 and CDR2: SGDLS and YYNGEE. The CDR3 region has the DNA TGTGCCAGCAGCCCAGGGGGGCAGGGGCAAGAGACCCAGTACTTC. Amino acid sequence: CASSPGGQGQETQYF.

In this sample, this clone turned up once. This chain connects TRBV4-1 to TRBJ2-3; tentative D call: TRBD1 (6 bases). This CDR3 comprises 16 residues. Germline V gene lookup returns CDR1 MGHRA and CDR2 YSYEKL. V dropped 3 bases and J dropped 0 bases, with 13 bases sitting between them. DNA for the CDR3: TGCGCCAGCAGCCATCCCGTGACAGGCAGCACAGATACGCAGTATTTT. It encodes CASSHPVTGSTDTQYF.

The chain links TRBV30 to TRBJ1-3; D remains ambiguous. The CDR3 has 12 amino acids. The V and J ends lost 4 bases and 6 bases respectively, with 10 bases between them. Germline V CDR1 and CDR2: GTSNPN, SVGIG (reference sequence). This CDR3 is CAWTGRENTIYF. The CDR3 bases are TGTGCCTGGACGGGCAGAGAAAACACCATATATTTT.

This clone was seen once. V gene TRBV28 combines with J gene TRBJ2-1; TRBD2 matches at 7 bases. Trimming took 2 bases from V and 5 from J; bases not matched to a gene: 0. The CDR3 consists of 13 residues. Germline CDR1 and CDR2: MDHEN and SYDVKM. The CDR3 DNA sequence: TGTGCCAGCAGTTTACTAGCGGACAATGAGCAGTTCTTC. Encoded protein: CASSLLADNEQFF.

The gene calls are TRBV28 and TRBJ1-5; D is undetermined. This CDR3 has 14 residues. V was cut by 7 bases and J by 0 bases, with 10 bases left in between. Germline CDR1 and CDR2: MDHEN and SYDVKM. CDR3 amino acids: CASTQDYSNQPQHF. CDR3 nucleotide sequence: TGTGCCAGCACCCAGGATTATAGCAATCAGCCCCAGCATTTT.

The CDR3 DNA follows: TGTGCCAGCAGCTTAGGTATTCCCCCGTACGAGCAGTACTTC. Its translation: CASSLGIPPYEQYF. V usage is TRBV7-8 and J usage is TRBJ2-7, with D hard to call. The CDR3 runs 14 residues. CDR1 is SGHVS and CDR2 is FQNEAQ in the germline V gene. The V gene lost 1 base and the J gene lost 4 bases, with 11 bases spanning the gap. Filled out from reference TRBV7-8 and TRBJ2-7, the complete variable domain reads GAGVSQSPRYKVAKRGQDVALRCDPISGHVSLFWYQQALGQGPEFLTYFQNEAQLDKSGLPSDRFFAERPEGSVSTLKIQRTQQEDSAVYLCASSLGIPPYEQYFGPGTRLTVT.

A note on this clone: A read error may produce the germline difference seen at one junction end. J is TRBJ2-1 and V is TRBV7-3; 7 bases agree with TRBD2. Germline CDR1 SGHTA, CDR2 FQGTGA. The CDR3 has 15 amino acids. CDR3 loop: CANSLKGGWENEQFF. The CDR3 bases are TGTGCCAACAGCCTCAAGGGAGGGTGGGAAAATGAGCAGTTCTTC.

This chain connects TRBV7-9 to TRBJ2-5; D possibly uses TRBD1 or TRBD2 (6 bases each). The CDR3 consists of 16 residues. Germline values: CDR1 SEHNR, CDR2 FQNEAQ (reference sequence). Trimming left V 5 bases short and J 1 base short, with 17 bases between. The CDR3 loop reads CASSVSGPGAQETQYF. The CDR3 region has the DNA TGTGCCAGCAGCGTGAGCGGGCCGGGGGCCCAAGAGACCCAGTACTTC.

The chain carries TRBV4-1 and TRBJ2-1; D is perhaps TRBD2 (6 bases). The V gene lost 0 bases and the J gene lost 2 bases, with 11 bases spanning the gap. Germline lookup yields CDR1 MGHRA and CDR2 YSYEKL. The CDR3 totals 16 residues. CDR3 residues: CASSQDERVAYNEQFF. In nucleotides, the CDR3 is TGCGCCAGCAGCCAAGATGAGCGGGTAGCCTACAATGAGCAGTTCTTC.

The rearrangement uses TRBV9 and TRBJ1-2; TRBD1 matches at 7 bases. The CDR3 loop spans 14 amino acids. Germline trimming cut 3 bases from V and 4 bases from J; bases unmatched to any gene: 6. CDR1 SGDLS and CDR2 YYNGEE come from the germline V gene. The CDR3 DNA reads as TGTGCCAGCAGCGAATGGGACAGCGCCTATGGCTACACCTTC. Translated, it gives CASSEWDSAYGYTF.

The genes are TRBV5-4 and TRBJ2-5; 11 nucleotides agree with TRBD2. This CDR3 comprises 17 residues. V dropped 10 bases and J dropped 3; count of bases not matched to a gene: 17. Germline-derived CDR1 and CDR2 are SGHNT and YYREEE (reference sequence). The CDR3 protein is CALSAASGRLGKETQYF. In nucleotides, the CDR3 is TGTGCCTTATCTGCGGCTAGCGGGAGGTTAGGGAAAGAGACCCAGTACTTC.

This clone has a handful of counts. The chain is built from TRBV27 and TRBJ1-5; D unresolved. Germline V CDR1 and CDR2: MNHEY, SMNVEV (reference sequence). The V and J ends lost 0 bases and 6 bases respectively, with 6 bases between them. The CDR3 is 13 amino acids. CDR3 sequence: CASSLSESQPQHF. The CDR3 bases are TGTGCCAGCAGTTTATCAGAGAGTCAGCCCCAGCATTTT.

The CDR3 DNA is TGTGCCAGCAGGGACTTGTCTGGAAACACCATATATTTT. It codes for CASRDLSGNTIYF. V is TRBV19 and J is TRBJ1-3, with a tentative D call TRBD1 (5 bases). The germline V gene encodes CDR1 LNHDA and CDR2 SQIVND (reference sequence). The CDR3 sequence is 13 residues long. Trimming cost V 9 bases and J 1 base, with 10 bases left between them.

The chain employs TRBV27 and TRBJ2-1, with 7 positions matching TRBD1. CDR1 is MNHEY and CDR2 is SMNVEV in the germline V gene (reference sequence). The CDR3 contains 16 residues. Trimming removed 6 bases from V and 0 bases from J; junction bases left unmatched: 8. The CDR3 DNA reads TGTGCCAGCAGCGAGGGGGCGGCGAGCTCCTACAATGAGCAGTTCTTC. Protein sequence: CASSEGAASSYNEQFF.

The chain is built from TRBV7-8 and TRBJ2-2; no clear D. Germline-derived CDR1 and CDR2 are SGHVS and FQNEAQ. The CDR3 length is 14 residues. The V gene lost 5 bases and the J gene lost 5 bases, with 12 bases spanning the gap. CDR3 protein: CASSIAVLTGELFF. CDR3 bases: TGTGCCAGCAGCATCGCAGTTCTTACCGGGGAGCTGTTTTTT.

The V gene is TRBV21-1, the J gene TRBJ2-7; TRBD2 is the table's D call and was not checked against the DNA. TRBV21-1 counts as a pseudogene. CDR3 length: 17 residues. CDR3 amino acids: CASSNRTETSGDYEQYF. The CDR3 DNA follows: TGTGCCAGCAGCAATAGAACAGAGACTAGCGGGGACTACGAGCAGTACTTC.

The count of this clone is one. V usage is TRBV2 and J usage is TRBJ2-5; perhaps TRBD1 as D (6 bases). Judging by the DNA end, TRBJ2-7 fits better; the J call may be wrong. Germline V gene sequence: CDR1 SNHLY, CDR2 FYNNEI. The CDR3 covers 13 residues. The CDR3 is CASSLPQGYEQYF. The CDR3 DNA reads as TGTGCCAGCAGCCTCCCACAGGGATACGAGCAGTACTTC.

A single count supports this clone. V and J are TRBV5-6 and TRBJ1-1; tentative D call: TRBD1 (5 bases). This CDR3 has 13 amino acids. Germline assignment: CDR1 SGHDT and CDR2 YYEEEE. Trimming removed 3 bases at V and 7 bases at J, with 13 bases between. The chain's CDR3 is CASSSEQGVEAFF. The CDR3 DNA reads as TGTGCCAGCAGCTCCGAGCAGGGAGTTGAAGCTTTCTTT. The complete variable domain, with remaining parts taken from reference TRBV5-6 and TRBJ1-1, reads DAGVTQSPTHLIKTRGQQVTLRCSPKSGHDTVSWYQQALGQGPQFIFQYYEEEERQRGNFPDRFSGHQFPNYSSELNVNALLLGDSALYLCASSSEQGVEAFFGQGTRLTVV.

The chain couples TRBV10-1 to TRBJ2-2, with 9 bases fitting TRBD1. The V segment lost 2 bases and the J segment 0 bases; nucleotides outside the gene matches: 7. This CDR3 is 18 amino acids long. The germline V gene encodes CDR1 WNHNN and CDR2 SYGVQD (reference sequence). The CDR3 loop reads CASSEGDRVVSNTGELFF. CDR3 coding DNA: TGCGCCAGCAGTGAGGGGGACAGGGTAGTCTCGAACACCGGGGAGCTGTTTTTT.